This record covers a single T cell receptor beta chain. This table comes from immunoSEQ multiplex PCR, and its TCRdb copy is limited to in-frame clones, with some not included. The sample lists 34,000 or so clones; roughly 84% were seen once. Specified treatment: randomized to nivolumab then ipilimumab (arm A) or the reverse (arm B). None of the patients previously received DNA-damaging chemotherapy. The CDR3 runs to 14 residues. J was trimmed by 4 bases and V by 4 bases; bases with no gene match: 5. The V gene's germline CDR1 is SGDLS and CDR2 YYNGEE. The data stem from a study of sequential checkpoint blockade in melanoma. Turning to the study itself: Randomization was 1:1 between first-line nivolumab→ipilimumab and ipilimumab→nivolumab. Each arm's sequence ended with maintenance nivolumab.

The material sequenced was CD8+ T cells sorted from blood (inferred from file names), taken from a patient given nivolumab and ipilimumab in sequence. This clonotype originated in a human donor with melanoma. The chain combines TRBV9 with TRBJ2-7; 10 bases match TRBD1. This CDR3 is CASSLTGGWYEQYF. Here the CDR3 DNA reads TGTGCCAGCAGCCTGACAGGGGGCTGGTACGAGCAGTACTTC.